The clone carrying this T cell receptor (beta chain) has just a few counts. Its matching antigen is unknown. Every PCR got spiked synthetic TCR analog templates. Method: immunoSEQ multiplex PCR; TCRdb's copy keeps in-frame clones and lacks some. In the table there are 85,000 to 130,000 clones, around 90% of which are singletons. Germline V lookup: CDR1 SGHNT, CDR2 YYREEE (reference sequence). This CDR3 is 15 amino acids long. The V segment lost 0 bases and the J segment 3 bases; nucleotides outside the gene matches: 0. This record belongs to a study of PD-L1 blockade in urothelial cancer. Whole-study context: Most of the roughly 30 patients were men whose urothelial cancer was bladder-origin.

Overall study findings and caveats: Durable benefit was linked to greater 3-week expansion of tumor-associated blood clones.

J is TRBJ2-5 and V is TRBV5-4, with 12 bases lining up with TRBD2. Here the sequenced sample was PBMCs, taken around atezolizumab (anti-PD-L1) treatment. The receptor was isolated from a woman of 80 years or more with urothelial cancer. The DNA of the CDR3 is TGTGCCAGCAGCTTGGGGACTAGCGGGGAAGAGACCCAGTACTTC. Its protein is CASSLGTSGEETQYF.